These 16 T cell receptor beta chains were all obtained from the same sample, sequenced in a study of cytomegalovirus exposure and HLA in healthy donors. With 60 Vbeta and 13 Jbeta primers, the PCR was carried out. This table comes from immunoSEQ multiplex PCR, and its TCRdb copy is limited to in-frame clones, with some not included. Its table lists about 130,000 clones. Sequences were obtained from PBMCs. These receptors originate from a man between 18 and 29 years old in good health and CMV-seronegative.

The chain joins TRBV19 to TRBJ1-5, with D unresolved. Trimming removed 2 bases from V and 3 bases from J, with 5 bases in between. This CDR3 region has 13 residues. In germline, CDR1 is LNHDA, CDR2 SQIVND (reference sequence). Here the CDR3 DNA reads TGTGCCAGTAGTATACCCAACAATCAGCCCCAGCATTTT. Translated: CASSIPNNQPQHF.

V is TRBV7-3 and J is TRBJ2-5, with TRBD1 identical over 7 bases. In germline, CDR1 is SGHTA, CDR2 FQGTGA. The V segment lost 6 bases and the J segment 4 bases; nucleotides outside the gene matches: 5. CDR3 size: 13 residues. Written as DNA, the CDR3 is TGTGCCAGCAGTACTACAGGGGCAGAGACCCAGTACTTC. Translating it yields CASSTTGAETQYF.

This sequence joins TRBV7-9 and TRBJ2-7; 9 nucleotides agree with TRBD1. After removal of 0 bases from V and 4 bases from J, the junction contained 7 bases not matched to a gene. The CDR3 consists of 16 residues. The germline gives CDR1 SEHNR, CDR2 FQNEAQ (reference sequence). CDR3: CASSLADRGEGYEQYF. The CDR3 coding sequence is TGTGCCAGCAGCTTAGCTGACAGGGGGGAAGGTTACGAGCAGTACTTC. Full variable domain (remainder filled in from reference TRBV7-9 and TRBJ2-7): DTGVSQNPRHKITKRGQNVTFRCDPISEHNRLYWYRQTLGQGPEFLTYFQNEAQLEKSRLLSDRFSAERPKGSFSTLEIQRTEQGDSAMYLCASSLADRGEGYEQYFGPGTRLTVT.

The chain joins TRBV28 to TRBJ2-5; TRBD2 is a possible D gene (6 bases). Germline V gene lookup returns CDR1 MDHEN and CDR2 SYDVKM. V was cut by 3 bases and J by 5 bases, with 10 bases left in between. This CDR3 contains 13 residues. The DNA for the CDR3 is TGTGCCAGCAGTTTTCGGGGGTGGGAGACCCAGTACTTC. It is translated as CASSFRGWETQYF.

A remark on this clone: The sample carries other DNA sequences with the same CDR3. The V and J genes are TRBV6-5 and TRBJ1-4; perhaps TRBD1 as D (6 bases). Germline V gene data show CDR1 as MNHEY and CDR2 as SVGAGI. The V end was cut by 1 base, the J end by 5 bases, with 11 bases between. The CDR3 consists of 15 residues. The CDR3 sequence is CASSYWGQGNEKLFF. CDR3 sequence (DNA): TGTGCCAGCAGTTACTGGGGGCAGGGCAATGAAAAACTGTTTTTT.

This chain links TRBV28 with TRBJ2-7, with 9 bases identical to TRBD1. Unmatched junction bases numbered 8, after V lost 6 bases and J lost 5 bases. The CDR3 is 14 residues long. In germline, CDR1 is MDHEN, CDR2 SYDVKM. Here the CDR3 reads CASRGQGDRDEQYF. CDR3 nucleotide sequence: TGTGCCAGCAGGGGACAGGGTGATAGGGACGAGCAGTACTTC.

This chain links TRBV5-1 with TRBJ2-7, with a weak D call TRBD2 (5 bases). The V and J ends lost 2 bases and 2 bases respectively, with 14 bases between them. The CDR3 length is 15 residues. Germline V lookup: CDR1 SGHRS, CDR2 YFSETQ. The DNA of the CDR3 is TGCGCCAGCAGCTTTTCCACCCTACTAGCCTACGAGCAGTACTTC. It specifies CASSFSTLLAYEQYF.

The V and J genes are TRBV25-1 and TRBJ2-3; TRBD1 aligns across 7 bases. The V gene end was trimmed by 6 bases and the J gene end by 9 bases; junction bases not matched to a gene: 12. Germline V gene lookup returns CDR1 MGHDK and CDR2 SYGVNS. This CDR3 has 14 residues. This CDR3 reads CASSSRQGFLTQYF. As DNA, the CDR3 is TGTGCCAGCAGCTCCAGACAGGGATTCTTAACGCAGTATTTT.

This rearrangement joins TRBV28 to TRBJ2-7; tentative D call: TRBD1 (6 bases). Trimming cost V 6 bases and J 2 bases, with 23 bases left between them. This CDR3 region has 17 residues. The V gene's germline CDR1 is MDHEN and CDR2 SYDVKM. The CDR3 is CASRTSGQGLFPYEQYF. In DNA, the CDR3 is TGTGCCAGCAGAACGTCCGGGCAGGGGCTTTTCCCCTACGAGCAGTACTTC.

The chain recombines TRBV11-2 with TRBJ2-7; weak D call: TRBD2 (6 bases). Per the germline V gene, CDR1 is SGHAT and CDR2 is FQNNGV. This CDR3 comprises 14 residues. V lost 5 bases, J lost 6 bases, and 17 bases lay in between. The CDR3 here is CASSPRAGRIEQYF. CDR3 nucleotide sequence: TGTGCCAGCAGCCCACGAGCGGGTCGGATCGAGCAGTACTTC.

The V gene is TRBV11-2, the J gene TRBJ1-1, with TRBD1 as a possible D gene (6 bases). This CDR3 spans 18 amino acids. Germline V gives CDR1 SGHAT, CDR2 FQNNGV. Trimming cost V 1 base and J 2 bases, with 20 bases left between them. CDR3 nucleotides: TGTGCCAGCAGCTTAGTTCGACGGACCAGGGGCGCTAACACTGAAGCTTTCTTT. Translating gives CASSLVRRTRGANTEAFF.

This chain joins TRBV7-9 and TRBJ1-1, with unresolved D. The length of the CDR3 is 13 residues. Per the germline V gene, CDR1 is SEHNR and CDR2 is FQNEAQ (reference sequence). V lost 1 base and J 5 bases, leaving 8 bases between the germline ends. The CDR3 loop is CASSLGGRTEAFF. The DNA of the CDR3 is TGTGCCAGCAGCTTAGGAGGTCGGACTGAAGCTTTCTTT.

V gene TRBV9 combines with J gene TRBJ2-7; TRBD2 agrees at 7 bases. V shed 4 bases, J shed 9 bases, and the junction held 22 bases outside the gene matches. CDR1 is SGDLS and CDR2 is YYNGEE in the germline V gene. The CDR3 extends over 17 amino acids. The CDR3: CASSRTGGGTPVHRQYF. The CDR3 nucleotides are TGTGCCAGCAGCCGAACGGGGGGAGGGACTCCGGTTCATAGGCAGTACTTC.

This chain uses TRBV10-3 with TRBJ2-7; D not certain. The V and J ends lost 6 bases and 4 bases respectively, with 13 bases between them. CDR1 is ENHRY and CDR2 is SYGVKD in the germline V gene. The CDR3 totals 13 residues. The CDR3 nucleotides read TGTGCCATCAGCTATTCGAACCTTTACGAGCAGTACTTC. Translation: CAISYSNLYEQYF.

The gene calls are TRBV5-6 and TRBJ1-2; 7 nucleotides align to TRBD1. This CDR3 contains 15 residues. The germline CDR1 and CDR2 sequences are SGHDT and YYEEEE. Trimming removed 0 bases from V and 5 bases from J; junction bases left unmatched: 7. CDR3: CASSLEAGGGYGYTF. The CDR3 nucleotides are TGTGCCAGCAGCTTGGAGGCAGGGGGAGGATATGGCTACACCTTC.

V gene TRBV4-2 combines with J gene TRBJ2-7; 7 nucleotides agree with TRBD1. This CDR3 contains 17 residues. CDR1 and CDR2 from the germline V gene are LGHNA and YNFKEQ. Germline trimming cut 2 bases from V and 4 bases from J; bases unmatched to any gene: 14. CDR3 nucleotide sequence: TGTGCCAGCAGCCAACGAGCTTGGACAGGTGGGGAGTACGAGCAGTACTTC. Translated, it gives CASSQRAWTGGEYEQYF.